The text below deals with one T cell receptor (beta chain). The germline V and J ends were trimmed by 4 bases and 0 bases, with 7 bases remaining between them. Germline CDR1 LNHDA, CDR2 SQIVND (reference sequence). The CDR3 has 14 residues. Original processing notes: The authors estimated nucleated cell counts from reference gene primer amplification. Clones were sequenced by immunoSEQ multiplex PCR, and TCRdb holds only the in-frame ones, with some missing. The V and J calls and clone size are taken from that table; D and trimming were inferred from the DNA. The sample records around 100,000 clones, around 80% being singletons. The data stem from a study of blood T cell repertoires in COVID-19. In the study overall: PBMCs, B-cell-depleted T cells, or T cells provided the cDNA or gDNA that made up the material.

This receptor was identified in a woman between 65 and 79 years old with acute or convalescent COVID-19. Material: peripheral blood. This chain uses TRBV19 with TRBJ1-3; D not resolved. The CDR3 DNA reads as TGTGCCAGTAGTAAGCCGATCTCTGGAAACACCATATATTTT. Protein: CASSKPISGNTIYF.